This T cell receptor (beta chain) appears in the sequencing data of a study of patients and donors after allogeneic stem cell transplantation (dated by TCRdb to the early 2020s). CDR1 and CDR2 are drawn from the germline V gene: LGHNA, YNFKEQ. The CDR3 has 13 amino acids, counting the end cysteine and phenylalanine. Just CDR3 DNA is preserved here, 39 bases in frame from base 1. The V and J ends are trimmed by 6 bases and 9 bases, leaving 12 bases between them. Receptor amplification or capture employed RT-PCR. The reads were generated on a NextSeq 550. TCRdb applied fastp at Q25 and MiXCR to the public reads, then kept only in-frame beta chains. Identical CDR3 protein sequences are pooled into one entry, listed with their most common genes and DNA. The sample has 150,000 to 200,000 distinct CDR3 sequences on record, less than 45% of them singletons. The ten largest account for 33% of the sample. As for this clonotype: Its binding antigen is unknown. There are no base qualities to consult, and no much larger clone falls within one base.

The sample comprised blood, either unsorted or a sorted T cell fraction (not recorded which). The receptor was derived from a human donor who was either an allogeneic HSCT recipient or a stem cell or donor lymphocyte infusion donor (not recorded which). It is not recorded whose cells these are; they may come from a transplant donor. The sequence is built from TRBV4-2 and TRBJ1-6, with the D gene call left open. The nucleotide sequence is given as TGTGCCAGCAGATCAGGCTCGGCTTCACCCCTCCACTTT. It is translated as CASRSGSASPLHF.